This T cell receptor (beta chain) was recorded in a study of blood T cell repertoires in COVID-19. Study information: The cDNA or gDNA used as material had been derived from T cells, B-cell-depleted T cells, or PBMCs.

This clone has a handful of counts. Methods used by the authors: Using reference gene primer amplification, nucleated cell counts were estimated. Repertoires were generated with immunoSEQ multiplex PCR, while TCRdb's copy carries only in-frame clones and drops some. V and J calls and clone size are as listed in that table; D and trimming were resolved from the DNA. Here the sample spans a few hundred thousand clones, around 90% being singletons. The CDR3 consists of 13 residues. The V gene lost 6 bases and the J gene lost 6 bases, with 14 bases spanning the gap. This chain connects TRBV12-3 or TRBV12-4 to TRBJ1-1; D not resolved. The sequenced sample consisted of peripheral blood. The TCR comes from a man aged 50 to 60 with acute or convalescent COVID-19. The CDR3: CASRSLRWPEAFF. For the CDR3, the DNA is TGTGCCAGCAGGTCCCTGAGGTGGCCTGAAGCTTTCTTT.